This entry features one T cell receptor beta chain sequence. What it recognizes is unknown. This CDR3 has 17 residues. The germline CDR1 and CDR2 sequences are SQVTM and ANQGSEA. V shed 6 bases, J shed 3 bases, and the junction held 17 bases outside the gene matches. The PCR made use of 60 Vbeta and 13 Jbeta primers. Original handling: Among the unique TCR beta chains that a later analysis counted, 80 million to 100 million in all, approximately 12 million were shared. Clones were read by immunoSEQ multiplex PCR, and TCRdb kept only the in-frame ones, dropping some. The D gene and trimming were derived from the DNA, and the V and J assignments and clone size from that table. Of 160,000 or so clones in the sample, about 73% were seen once. Healthy bone marrow donors made up the donor group. This sample is part of a study of cytomegalovirus exposure and HLA in healthy donors. General study points: After further analysis at a later stage, 16,951 TCR beta sequences were associated with HLA alleles at 0.05 false discovery rate.

The sequenced sample consisted of PBMCs. This TCR was recovered from a woman aged 40-49 years in good health and CMV-seronegative. The chain has TRBV29-1 and TRBJ1-1, with 9 bases matching TRBD1. The CDR3 nucleotides read TGCAGCGTCTTAACCGGGACAGGGCCTATTGGGTACACTGAAGCTTTCTTT. Protein sequence: CSVLTGTGPIGYTEAFF. Looking up the rest from reference TRBV29-1 and TRBJ1-1 gives the full variable domain: SAVISQKPSRDICQRGTSLTIQCQVDSQVTMMFWYRQQPGQSLTLIATANQGSEATYESGFVIDKFPISRPNLTFSTLTVSNMSPEDSSIYLCSVLTGTGPIGYTEAFFGQGTRLTVV.